The 2 T cell receptor beta chains below all came from one sample that was sequenced in a study of T cell repertoires in MIS-A myocarditis. Profiled with immunoSEQ multiplex PCR; TCRdb holds only in-frame clones, not every one. The sample shows 14,000 to 15,000 clones, just under 75% of them seen only once. Sample: left ventricle heart tissue obtained at autopsy. The source is a man younger than 35 with fulminant myocarditis from multisystem inflammatory syndrome in adults (MIS-A) after COVID-19.

To note about this clone: A junction end diverges from the germline sequence, so it may reflect a read error. The CDR3 spells CASSLYPYLGQSPF. Written as DNA, the CDR3 is TGTGCCAGCAGCTTATATCCGTATTTAGGACAGTCTCCCTTC. This rearrangement joins TRBV7-2 to TRBJ1-2; D might be TRBD1 (6 bases). Per germline, CDR1 SGHTA and CDR2 FQGNSA. The CDR3 is 14 amino acids.

The rearrangement uses TRBV2 and TRBJ1-6; D gene uncertain. The V end was cut by 1 base, the J end by 11 bases, with 9 bases between. This CDR3 spans 13 amino acids. The germline V gene has CDR1 SNHLY and CDR2 FYNNEI. The CDR3 bases are TGTGCCAGCAGTGAAGGTACAGCAACACCCCTCCACTTT. Translated, it gives CASSEGTATPLHF.